Shown below are 5 T cell receptor beta chains from a single sample sequenced in a study of blood T cell repertoires in COVID-19. Sequenced by immunoSEQ multiplex PCR; TCRdb stores in-frame clones only, minus some. This table holds about 250,000 clones, approximately 85% found once. The sample comprised peripheral blood. Receptors were obtained from a human donor with COVID-19, enrolled during active disease. The donor label of this sample is uncertain.

This chain connects TRBV2 to TRBJ2-3; D possibly corresponds to TRBD1 (6 bases). Deletions cut 5 bases from V and 6 bases from J, with 18 bases between. The CDR3 length is 15 residues. The germline V gene encodes CDR1 SNHLY and CDR2 FYNNEI. The CDR3 coding sequence is TGTGCCAGCAGTCCTACAGGGATCTCAACGGATACGCAGTATTTT. Its translation is CASSPTGISTDTQYF.

This chain links TRBV4-3 with TRBJ2-1; TRBD2 agrees at 9 bases. This CDR3 has 16 residues. V was pared by 6 bases and J by 4 bases, with 10 bases of the junction left unmatched. Germline loops: CDR1 LGHNA, CDR2 YSLEER. CDR3: CASSSSGTSPYNEQFF. CDR3 coding DNA: TGCGCCAGCAGTTCGTCCGGGACTAGCCCTTACAATGAGCAGTTCTTC.

The chain is built from TRBV6-1 and TRBJ2-5, with TRBD2 matching 9 bases. This CDR3 has 17 amino acids. CDR1 is MNHNS and CDR2 is SASEGT in the germline V gene. Trimming at V came to 1 base and at J to 0 bases, leaving 6 bases not matched to a gene. The CDR3 bases are TGTGCCAGCAGTGAAGTCGGGGTAGCGGGAGACCAAGAGACCCAGTACTTC. It codes for CASSEVGVAGDQETQYF.

The gene calls are TRBV11-2 and TRBJ2-7; 9 bases align to TRBD2. This CDR3 region has 15 residues. Trimming removed 1 base from V and 4 bases from J; junction bases left unmatched: 5. CDR1 SGHAT and CDR2 FQNNGV come from the germline V gene. CDR3 in amino acids: CASSLGATSGYEQYF. The CDR3 region has the DNA TGTGCCAGCAGCTTAGGGGCGACTAGCGGTTACGAGCAGTACTTC.

Written as DNA, the CDR3 is TGTGCCAGCAGCCGCCTTGGTAGCGGCATAGAGACCCAGTACTTC. Residues: CASSRLGSGIETQYF. The rearrangement links TRBV7-3 to TRBJ2-5; possibly TRBD2 for D (6 bases). Germline assignment: CDR1 SGHTA and CDR2 FQGTGA. V was cut by 5 bases and J by 4 bases, with 17 bases left in between. The CDR3 length is 15 residues.